This T cell receptor (beta chain) was captured in a study of cytomegalovirus exposure and HLA in healthy donors. The study's findings and limits: Available immune exposure information was restricted to CMV serostatus only.

This CDR3 comprises 13 residues. V was pared by 6 bases and J by 4 bases, with 12 bases between. Germline V gives CDR1 LNHDA, CDR2 SQIVND (reference sequence). PCR was performed using 60 Vbeta and 13 Jbeta primers. Data came from immunoSEQ multiplex PCR; TCRdb stores just in-frame clones and leaves some out. This table has about 130,000 clones, about 85% appearing once. This clone turned up a few times. What it binds is unknown. The sequencing input was PBMCs. The rearrangement joins TRBV19 to TRBJ1-2, with a weak D call TRBD1 (6 bases). This receptor was identified in a woman in her twenties or thirties in good health and CMV-seropositive. CDR3 region: CASRTTGGYGYTF. The CDR3 bases are TGTGCCAGTAGGACGACAGGTGGCTATGGCTACACCTTC.